This record looks at one T cell receptor beta chain sequence and its context. Its specificity is not known. This entry comes from a study of regulatory T cells. General study results and limits: Hydrophobic residues at CDR3 positions 6 and 7 were enriched in conventional CD4+ T cells of CD3G-deficient patients.

Amplification used 52 TRBV primers and 13 TRBJ primers. Sequenced by immunoSEQ multiplex PCR; TCRdb stores in-frame clones only, minus some. This sample carries around 16,000 clones, approximately 82% of them seen once, and the ten largest clones take roughly 7.3%. Material: conventional CD4+ T cells sorted from blood. The receptor was derived from a person in their twenties or thirties with CD3G deficiency.

CDR3 sequence (DNA): TGTGCCAGCAGCACCGCCCAGGGAAGATGGCATACAGATACGCAGTATTTT. This sequence encodes CASSTAQGRWHTDTQYF. The chain carries TRBV11-2 and TRBJ2-3; a possible D gene is TRBD1 (5 bases). The CDR3 sequence is 17 residues long. Germline V CDR1 and CDR2: SGHAT, FQNNGV. The V end was cut by 5 bases, the J end by 3 bases, with 21 bases between. Full variable domain (remainder filled in from reference TRBV11-2 and TRBJ2-3): EAGVAQSPRYKIIEKRQSVAFWCNPISGHATLYWYQQILGQGPKLLIQFQNNGVVDDSQLPKDRFSAERLKGVDSTLKIQPAKLEDSAVYLCASSTAQGRWHTDTQYFGPGTRLTVL.